This TCR beta chain appears in the sequencing data of a study of post-analysis software for immune sequencing data. Study overall: Disease trajectories encompassed relapsing-remitting, secondary progressive and progressive-relapsing multiple sclerosis. The study, taken as a whole, reports: Samples made in the same batch grouped tightly together by F measure. The study found TRBV5-6, TRBV5-1 and TRBV20-1 among five TRBV segments more frequent in patients than controls. A significant reduction in normalized Chao1 diversity was observed in multiple sclerosis patients versus controls.

As to this clonotype: Its target is unknown.

The TCR beta cDNA libraries carried unique molecular identifiers. Starting from about 0.94 to 9.7 million T cells, the study yielded about 540,000 cDNA molecules. TCRdb called the PCR reads again in MiXCR, with one record for every CDR3 protein. Of around 400,000 distinct CDR3 sequences listed, 35% to 45% are singletons. Germline-derived CDR1 and CDR2 are MNHNS and SASEGT. V dropped 7 bases and J dropped 1; count of bases not matched to a gene: 7. The CDR3 length is 17 residues. Sample: blood. The source of this sequence is a girl aged 2 to 9 with multiple sclerosis. This chain joins TRBV6-1 and TRBJ2-6, with 10 bases matching TRBD1. This chain's CDR3 is CASTLGQGRSGANVLTF. CDR3 in DNA: TGTGCCAGCACCTTGGGACAGGGGAGGTCTGGGGCCAACGTCCTGACTTTC.